Sequencing of this TCR beta chain was carried out in a study of Graves' ophthalmopathy and Graves' hyperthyroidism. Germline V gene lookup returns CDR1 DFQATT and CDR2 SNEGSKA (reference sequence). There are 14 residues in the CDR3. V shed 5 bases and J 3 bases; nucleotides not matched to a gene: 9. Using RNA transcripts, the TCR beta CDR3 regions were amplified. The first round was an RT-PCR with HTBI primers, and the second round was a multiplex PCR. TCRdb used MiXCR to reprocess the multiplex PCR reads, holding one entry per CDR3 protein. The repertoire holds about 400,000 distinct CDR3 sequences, roughly 20% seen once, with under 3% in the top ten. Absence of ophthalmopathy within 18 months of follow-up defined stable hyperthyroidism. Exclusion covered patients with other autoimmune diseases or uncontrolled infections (as well as pregnancy or lactation). Diagnostic conclusions were grounded in clinical symptoms, serum thyroxine, TRAb, thyroid ultrasound and orbital computed tomography.

The V and J genes are TRBV20-1 and TRBJ2-7; 8 nucleotides line up with TRBD2. Sequences were obtained from peripheral blood. The origin of this receptor is a woman aged 18 to 35 with stable Graves' hyperthyroidism. CDR3 amino acids: CSARSGTSNYEQYF. The CDR3 coding sequence is TGCAGTGCTCGTTCCGGGACTAGTAACTACGAGCAGTACTTC.